These T cell receptor beta chains were read from a single sample in a study of T-cell memory formation after mild COVID-19. TCRdb itself ran the 5' RACE reads through MiXCR, one entry per CDR3 protein. Of over 400,000 distinct CDR3 sequences in the sample, roughly a quarter were seen once. The sequenced sample consisted of PBMCs or a T cell subset sorted from them (not recorded which). Receptors originate from an adult woman who had mild COVID-19 (a few samples of this study predate the infection). Cell type and time point are not known. Both conserved end residues are part of each CDR3. A D gene is named only where the DNA matches it firmly. For some rows the clone size is stated as once, few or many, or as a class when expanded; others skip it.

TRBJ1-5	20	.	.	TRBV7-8	TGTGCCAGCAGCTTAAATAGTCTAGGACGGCAAGATCATAGCAATCAGCCCCAGCATTTT	CASSLNSLGRQDHSNQPQHF
TRBJ2-2	13	.	.	TRBV12-3/TRBV12-4	TGTGCCAGCAGTTATCGGAGGGTCGGAGAGCTGTTTTTT	CASSYRRVGELFF
TRBJ2-7	13	.	few	TRBV23-1	TGCGCCAGCAGTCAAGTCGGTGCCACAGAGCAGTACTTC	CASSQVGATEQYF
TRBJ2-5	11	.	.	TRBV7-9	TGTGCCAGCAGCTCGTTCGAGACCCAGTACTTC	CASSSFETQYF
TRBJ2-5	13	.	.	TRBV7-9	TGTGCCAGCAGCTCTCAGGGGGGTGAGACCCAGTACTTC	CASSSQGGETQYF
TRBJ2-1	12	.	.	TRBV6-2/TRBV6-3	TGTGCCAGCAGTTCCTCGGGGCATGAGCAGTTCTTC	CASSSSGHEQFF
TRBJ2-1	13	.	.	TRBV6-5	TGTGCCAGCAGTTACTTCAGGGACAATGAGCAGTTCTTC	CASSYFRDNEQFF
TRBJ2-7	15	.	.	TRBV3-1	TGTGCCAGCAGCCAAGATCTCTGGACTCCCTACGAGCAGTACTTC	CASSQDLWTPYEQYF
TRBJ1-3	14	.	.	TRBV12-3/TRBV12-4	TGTGCCAGCAGTCTACCGGGACTGGGAGACACCATATATTTT	CASSLPGLGDTIYF
TRBJ1-1	12	TRBD1	.	TRBV7-9	TGTGCCAGCAGCTCATCGGACAGGGGGGCTTTCTTT	CASSSSDRGAFF
TRBJ2-7	13	.	.	TRBV3-1	TGTGCCAGCAGCCAAGGGGTATGGTACGAGCAGTACTTC	CASSQGVWYEQYF
TRBJ2-7	13	.	few	TRBV24-1	TGTGCCACCAGTGATTCTGGACGGTACGAGCAGTACTTC	CATSDSGRYEQYF
TRBJ2-3	16	.	once	TRBV9	TGTGCCAGCAGCGTCCTACAGGGCCTGGGCACAGATACGCAGTATTTT	CASSVLQGLGTDTQYF
TRBJ2-7	15	TRBD1	.	TRBV4-1	TGCGCCAGCAGCCAAGTAGGACAGGGGGGCTACGAGCAGTACTTC	CASSQVGQGGYEQYF
TRBJ2-5	13	.	.	TRBV18	TGTGCCAGCTCACTCCGGGCGCAAGAGACCCAGTACTTC	CASSLRAQETQYF
TRBJ1-2	17	TRBD1	.	TRBV7-2	TGTGCCAGCGCCGATACCCTCCGGACAGGGCAATACTATGGCTACACCTTC	CASADTLRTGQYYGYTF
TRBJ1-1	15	.	few	TRBV7-9	TGTGCCAGCAGCTTATGGGGAATAGGGGACACTGAAGCTTTCTTT	CASSLWGIGDTEAFF
TRBJ1-5	20	.	few	TRBV12-3/TRBV12-4	TGTGCCAGCAGTTTGGCGGGCCTCCGGGGTACACCAAAAGGGAATCAGCCCCAGCATTTT	CASSLAGLRGTPKGNQPQHF
TRBJ2-1	16	.	.	TRBV5-1	TGCGCCAGCAGAAAAGGAGGGAGTGAACCCTACAATGAGCAGTTCTTC	CASRKGGSEPYNEQFF
TRBJ1-2	13	TRBD1	.	TRBV27	TGTGCCAGCAGCATGTCAGGGGGTATTGGCTACACCTTC	CASSMSGGIGYTF
TRBJ2-3	16	.	.	TRBV18	TGTGCCAGCTCACCACTAGCGGCACCGCGCACAGATACGCAGTATTTT	CASSPLAAPRTDTQYF
TRBJ2-7	12	.	many	TRBV5-1	TGCGCCAGCAGCCCGCCAGCCTACGAGCAGTACTTC	CASSPPAYEQYF
TRBJ2-7	15	TRBD1	few	TRBV7-2	TGTGCCAGCAGCTCGGGACAGGGGATATCCTACGAGCAGTACTTC	CASSSGQGISYEQYF